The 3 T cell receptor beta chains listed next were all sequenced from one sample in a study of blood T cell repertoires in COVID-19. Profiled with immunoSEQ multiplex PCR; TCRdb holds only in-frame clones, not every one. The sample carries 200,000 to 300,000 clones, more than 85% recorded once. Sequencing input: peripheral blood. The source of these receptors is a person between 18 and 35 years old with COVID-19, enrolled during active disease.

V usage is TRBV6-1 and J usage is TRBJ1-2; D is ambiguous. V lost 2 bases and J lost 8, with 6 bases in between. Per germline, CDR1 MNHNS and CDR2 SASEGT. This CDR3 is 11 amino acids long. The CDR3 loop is CASSETGGYTF. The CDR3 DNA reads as TGTGCCAGCAGTGAAACGGGGGGCTACACCTTC.

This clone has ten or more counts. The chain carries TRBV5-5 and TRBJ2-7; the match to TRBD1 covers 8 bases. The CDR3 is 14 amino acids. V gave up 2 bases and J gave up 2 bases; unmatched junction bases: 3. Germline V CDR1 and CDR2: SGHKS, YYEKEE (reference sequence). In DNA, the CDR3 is TGTGCCAGCAGCTTCGACAGGGGCCCCTACGAGCAGTACTTC. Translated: CASSFDRGPYEQYF. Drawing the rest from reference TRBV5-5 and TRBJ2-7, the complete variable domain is DAGVTQSPTHLIKTRGQQVTLRCSPISGHKSVSWYQQVLGQGPQFIFQYYEKEERGRGNFPDRFSARQFPNYSSELNVNALLLGDSALYLCASSFDRGPYEQYFGPGTRLTVT.

The CDR3 loop reads CASSSPTDMNTEAFF. In nucleotides, the CDR3 is TGTGCCAGCAGTTCCCCGACAGATATGAACACTGAAGCTTTCTTT. V usage is TRBV5-6 and J usage is TRBJ1-1, with D possibly matching TRBD1 (5 bases). Trimming cost V 5 bases and J 0 bases, with 14 bases left between them. Germline V gene data show CDR1 as SGHDT and CDR2 as YYEEEE. The CDR3 covers 15 residues.